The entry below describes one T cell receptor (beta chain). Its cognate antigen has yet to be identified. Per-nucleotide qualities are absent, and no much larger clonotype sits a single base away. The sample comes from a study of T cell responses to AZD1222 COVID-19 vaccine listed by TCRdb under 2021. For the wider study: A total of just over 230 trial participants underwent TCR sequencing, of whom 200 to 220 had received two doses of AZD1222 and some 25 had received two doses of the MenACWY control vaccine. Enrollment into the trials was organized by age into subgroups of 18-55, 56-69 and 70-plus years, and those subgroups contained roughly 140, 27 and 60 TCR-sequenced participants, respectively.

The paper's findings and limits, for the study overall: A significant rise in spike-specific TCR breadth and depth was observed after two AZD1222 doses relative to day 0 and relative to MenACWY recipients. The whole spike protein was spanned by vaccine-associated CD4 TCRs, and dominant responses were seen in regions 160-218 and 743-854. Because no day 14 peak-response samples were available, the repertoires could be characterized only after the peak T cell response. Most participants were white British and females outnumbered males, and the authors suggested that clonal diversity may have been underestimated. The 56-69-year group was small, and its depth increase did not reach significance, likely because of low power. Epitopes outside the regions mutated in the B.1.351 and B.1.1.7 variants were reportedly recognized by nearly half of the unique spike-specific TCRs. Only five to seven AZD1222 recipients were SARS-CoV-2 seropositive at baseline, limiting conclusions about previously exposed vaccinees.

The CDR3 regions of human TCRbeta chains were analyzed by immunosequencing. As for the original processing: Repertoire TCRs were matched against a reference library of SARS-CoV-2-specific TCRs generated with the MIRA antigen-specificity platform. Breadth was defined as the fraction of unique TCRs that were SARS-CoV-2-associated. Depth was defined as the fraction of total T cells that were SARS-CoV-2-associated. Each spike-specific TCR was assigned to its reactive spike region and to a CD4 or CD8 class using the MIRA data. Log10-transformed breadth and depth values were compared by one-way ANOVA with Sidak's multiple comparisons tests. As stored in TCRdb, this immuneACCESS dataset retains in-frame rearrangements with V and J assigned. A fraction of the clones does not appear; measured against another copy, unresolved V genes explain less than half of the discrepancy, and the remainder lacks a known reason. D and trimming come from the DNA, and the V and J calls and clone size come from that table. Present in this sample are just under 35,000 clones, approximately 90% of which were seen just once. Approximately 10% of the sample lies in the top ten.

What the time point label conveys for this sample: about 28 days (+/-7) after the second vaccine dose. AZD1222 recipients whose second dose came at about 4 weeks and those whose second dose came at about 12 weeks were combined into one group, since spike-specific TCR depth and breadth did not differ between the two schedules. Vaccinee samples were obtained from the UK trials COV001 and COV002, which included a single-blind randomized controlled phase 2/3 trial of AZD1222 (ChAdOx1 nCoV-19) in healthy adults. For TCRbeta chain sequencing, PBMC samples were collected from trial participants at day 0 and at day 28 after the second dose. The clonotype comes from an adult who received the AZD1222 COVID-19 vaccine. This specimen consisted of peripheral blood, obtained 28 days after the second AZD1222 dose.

The CDR3 reads as follows: CASTRGYNEQFF. The nucleotide sequence is TGTGCCAGCACGCGCGGCTACAATGAGCAGTTCTTC. The chain is assembled from TRBV2 and TRBJ2-1; a confident D gene designation cannot be given. V is clipped by 7 bases and J by 3 bases, and the sequence between their germline boundaries is 7 bases long. The CDR3 holds 12 amino acids from the cysteine to the phenylalanine. This entry keeps only the CDR3 DNA: 36 bases, framed from base 1. CDR1 SNHLY and CDR2 FYNNEI were looked up in the germline V gene.